This record covers a single TCR beta chain. The antigen it binds to is not known. No much larger clonotype is one base removed from it; base qualities were not supplied. TCRbeta CDR3 regions were sequenced with the immunoSEQ Assay. After extraction, genomic DNA underwent amplification by bias-controlled multiplex PCR, followed by high-throughput sequencing. The paper's data handling went like this. Collapsing and filtering of sequences were performed to quantify the absolute abundance of each unique TCRbeta CDR3 region. T cell fraction was estimated by normalizing TCRbeta template counts to usable DNA, with usable DNA measured through amplification of reference genes found in all nucleated cells. Repertoire TCRs were annotated as SARS-CoV-2-specific by exact matching of V gene, CDR3 amino acid sequence and J gene to a known reactive TCR set. The reference SARS-CoV-2 TCR set was obtained from MIRA and was filtered for enrichment in COVID-19-positive ImmuneCODE repertoires, whereby public or cross-reactive TCRs were removed. Using the MIRA antigens, annotated TCRs were further analysed by specific ORF or by position within an ORF. Breadth was defined as annotated unique rearrangements over total unique productive rearrangements; depth was the summed frequency of those rearrangements. Group comparisons of TCR breadth used two-sided Wilcoxon rank-sum tests. TCRdb's version of the immuneACCESS table is confined to in-frame rearrangements and falls short of the full clone set. An unresolved V gene accounts for under half of the shortfall where checked; the remainder is of unknown origin. Clone size and the V and J calls come from that table; the DNA yielded D and trimming. This sample comprises about 350,000 clones, 92% of them detected only once. Clones ranked in the top ten supply roughly 3.9% of the sample.

This sample's time point label indicates: individuals recovered from natural SARS-CoV-2 infection. The sample is drawn from a study of Ad26.COV2.S vaccination and SARS-CoV-2 variants (dated by TCRdb to about 2021). In the study overall: TCRbeta repertoire sequencing served as the tool for gauging how specific and how broad the SARS-CoV-2-reactive T cell receptors were following Ad26.COV2.S vaccination. A total of 32 samples were included in the TCR-sequenced set, comprising roughly 19 Ad26.COV2.S vaccine recipients, 5 placebo recipients and 8 SARS-CoV-2 convalescent individuals.

Summary of the overall study and its limitations: It was noted by the authors that total T cell responses may have been underestimated by the TCR breadth and depth analyses. Substantial breadth of spike-specific CD8+ and CD4+ T cell responses was reported after vaccination. Higher spike-specific TCR breadth was observed in Ad26.COV2.S recipients than in placebo recipients (P = 0.0014). Vaccine and placebo recipients had similar non-spike TCR breadth, a finding consistent with the vaccine containing only spike.

The CDR3, cysteine through phenylalanine, is 13 amino acids long. CDR3 DNA only is kept here, 39 bases in frame from base 1. Based on the germline V gene, the CDR1 and CDR2 sequences are SNHLY and FYNNEI. V drops 7 bases and J drops 2 bases, leaving 11 bases in between. This TCR was sampled from a human donor who had recovered from COVID-19. The sample in question was peripheral blood, obtained after recovery from COVID-19. The chain is made from TRBV2 and TRBJ2-5; the D gene assignment is ambiguous. The CDR3 protein is CASNREKQETQYF. The nucleotide sequence reads TGTGCCAGCAATCGAGAAAAACAAGAGACCCAGTACTTC.